Given below is one T cell receptor beta chain in context. Its matching antigen is unknown. The protocol was immunoSEQ multiplex PCR, while the TCRdb copy is restricted to in-frame clones and leaves out a portion. The table includes 80,000 to 95,000 clones, around four fifths detected once. Time point defined: peripheral blood 6 weeks after treatment start. V dropped 6 bases and J dropped 4; count of bases not matched to a gene: 7. This CDR3 contains 15 residues. Germline V gene data show CDR1 as MNHEY and CDR2 as SVGAGI. The sample comes from a study of PD-L1 blockade in urothelial cancer. About the study: Administration of atezolizumab to patients began in the mid-2010s, at 1,200 mg intravenously every 3 weeks. About 90% of the 29 patients were males with bladder-origin urothelial cancer.

Study-level findings and limits: The study found that durable-benefit patients expanded tumor-associated blood clones more at 3 weeks.

The J gene is TRBJ1-2, the V gene TRBV6-5; 11 nucleotides align to TRBD1. The sequence came from a man aged 70-80 years with urothelial cancer. The specimen was PBMCs, collected around atezolizumab (anti-PD-L1) treatment. CDR3 nucleotides: TGTGCCAGCAGGACCGGGACAGGGGGTTCCTATGGCTACACCTTC. It encodes CASRTGTGGSYGYTF.